Sequencing of this T cell receptor (beta chain) was carried out in a study of cytomegalovirus exposure and HLA in healthy donors. The study's findings and limits: As confirmed in vitro, a few CMV-associated chains were specific for CMV antigens.

The method was immunoSEQ multiplex PCR; TCRdb's version includes in-frame clones alone and lacks a portion of them. The repertoire consists of approximately 59,000 clones, with over 90% occurring once and the leading ten covering approximately 5.3%. Losses at the gene ends were 5 bases for V and 5 bases for J; bases not matched to a gene: 5. Germline loops: CDR1 SEHNR, CDR2 FQNEAQ (reference sequence). This CDR3 is built from 15 residues. On this clone: The target antigen is unknown.

The rearrangement uses TRBV7-9 and TRBJ2-3; TRBD2 agrees at 12 bases. Sequencing was carried out using PBMCs. This clonotype was obtained from a man aged 18 to 30 in good health and CMV-seropositive. CDR3 nucleotides: TGTGCCAGCAGCCAGACTAGCGGGAGCCAAGATACGCAGTATTTT. This encodes CASSQTSGSQDTQYF.